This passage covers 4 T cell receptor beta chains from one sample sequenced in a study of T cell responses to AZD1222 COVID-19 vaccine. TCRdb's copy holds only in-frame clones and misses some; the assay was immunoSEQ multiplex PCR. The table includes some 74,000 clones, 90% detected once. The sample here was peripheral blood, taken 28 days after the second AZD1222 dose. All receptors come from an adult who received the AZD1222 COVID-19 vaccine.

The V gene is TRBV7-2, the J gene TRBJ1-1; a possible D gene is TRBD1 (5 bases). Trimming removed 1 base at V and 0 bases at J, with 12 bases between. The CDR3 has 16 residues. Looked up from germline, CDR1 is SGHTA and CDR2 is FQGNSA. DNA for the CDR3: TGTGCCAGCAGCTTAGGGGGTGGGACCTTGAACACTGAAGCTTTCTTT. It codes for CASSLGGGTLNTEAFF.

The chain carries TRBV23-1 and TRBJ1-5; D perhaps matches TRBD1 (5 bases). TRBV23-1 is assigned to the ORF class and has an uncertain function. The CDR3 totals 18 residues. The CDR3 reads CTSFPGFAGRRSNQPQHF. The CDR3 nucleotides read TGCACCTCATTCCCAGGGTTTGCGGGGCGGCGGAGCAATCAGCCCCAGCATTTT.

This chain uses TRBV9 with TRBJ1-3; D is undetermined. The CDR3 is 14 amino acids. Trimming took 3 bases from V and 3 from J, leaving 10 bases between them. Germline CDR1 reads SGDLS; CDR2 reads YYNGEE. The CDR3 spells CASSAEIGGNTIYF. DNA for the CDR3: TGTGCCAGCAGCGCAGAAATTGGTGGAAACACCATATATTTT.

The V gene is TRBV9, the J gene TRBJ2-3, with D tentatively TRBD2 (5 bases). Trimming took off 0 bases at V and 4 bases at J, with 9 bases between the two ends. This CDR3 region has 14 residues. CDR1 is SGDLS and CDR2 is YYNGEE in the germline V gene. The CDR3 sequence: CASSVARGADTQYF. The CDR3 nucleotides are TGTGCCAGCAGCGTAGCCCGGGGAGCAGATACGCAGTATTTT.